The 9 T cell receptor beta chains listed next were all sequenced from one sample in a study of blood T cell repertoires in COVID-19. Sequenced by immunoSEQ multiplex PCR; TCRdb stores in-frame clones only, minus some. The repertoire consists of around 84,000 clones, with around 90% occurring once and the leading ten covering roughly 8%. The sample was peripheral blood. All receptors derive from a man older than 75 with active or convalescent COVID-19.

The gene calls are TRBV12-5 and TRBJ1-1; D may be TRBD1 (6 bases). Germline V gene sequence: CDR1 LGHNT, CDR2 FRNRAP. V dropped 6 bases and J dropped 8 bases, with 10 bases sitting between them. CDR3 length equals 11 residues. CDR3 loop: CASGGDREAFF. CDR3 bases: TGTGCTAGTGGGGGCGACAGGGAAGCTTTCTTT.

The V and J genes are TRBV5-1 and TRBJ1-1; D gene unclear. The CDR3 totals 13 residues. CDR1 SGHRS and CDR2 YFSETQ come from the germline V gene. Between the trimmed V and J ends, which lost 3 bases and 4 bases, there was a span of 10 bases. CDR3 coding DNA: TGCGCCAGCAGCTGGAGCGGTCGCACTGAAGCTTTCTTT. It is translated as CASSWSGRTEAFF.

The rearrangement joins TRBV6-1 to TRBJ1-4; D is undetermined. CDR1 and CDR2 from the germline V gene are MNHNS and SASEGT. The V end lost 3 bases, the J end lost 15 bases, and 20 bases lay between the germline ends. The CDR3 sequence is 14 residues long. The CDR3 coding sequence is TGTGCCAGCAGTGATCGGGAGAGAATTAGAAGGGTGTTTTTT. Encoded protein: CASSDRERIRRVFF.

The chain uses TRBV18 and TRBJ2-3; 8 bases fit TRBD2. Germline V gene sequence: CDR1 KGHSH, CDR2 LQKENI. This CDR3 spans 15 amino acids. Trimming at V came to 3 bases and at J to 3 bases, leaving 5 bases not matched to a gene. In nucleotides, the CDR3 is TGTGCCAGCTCACCTCAGCGGGGGCAAACAGATACGCAGTATTTT. The encoded protein is CASSPQRGQTDTQYF.

The chain is built from TRBV5-1 and TRBJ1-2; 10 bases are a match to TRBD1. The CDR3 is made up of 17 amino acids. With 0 bases clipped from V and 8 bases from J, the junction kept 13 bases outside the gene matches. Germline V CDR1 and CDR2: SGHRS, YFSETQ. The CDR3 region has the DNA TGCGCCAGCAGCTTGGATGGGGACAGGGGAATTATGGTCGGCTACACCTTC. It is translated as CASSLDGDRGIMVGYTF.

The rearrangement links TRBV29-1 to TRBJ1-1; TRBD1 agrees at 9 bases. V gave up 3 bases and J gave up 3 bases; unmatched junction bases: 5. In germline, CDR1 is SQVTM, CDR2 ANQGSEA. The CDR3 is 14 residues long. The DNA for the CDR3 is TGCAGCGTTGATGGTGGACAGGGGTACACTGAAGCTTTCTTT. Translation: CSVDGGQGYTEAFF. Full variable domain (remainder filled in from reference TRBV29-1 and TRBJ1-1): SAVISQKPSRDICQRGTSLTIQCQVDSQVTMMFWYRQQPGQSLTLIATANQGSEATYESGFVIDKFPISRPNLTFSTLTVSNMSPEDSSIYLCSVDGGQGYTEAFFGQGTRLTVV.

This chain connects TRBV19 to TRBJ1-5, with 7 positions matching TRBD1. The CDR3 spans 15 residues. The trim removed 8 bases at V and 6 bases at J, leaving 13 bases unmatched. Germline V gene lookup returns CDR1 LNHDA and CDR2 SQIVND (reference sequence). CDR3 amino acids: CASRDSTYTPQPQHF. CDR3 DNA sequence: TGTGCCAGTCGGGACAGCACCTACACACCTCAGCCCCAGCATTTT. Combining the CDR3 with reference TRBV19 and TRBJ1-5 gives the whole variable domain DGGITQSPKYLFRKEGQNVTLSCEQNLNHDAMYWYRQDPGQGLRLIYYSQIVNDFQKGDIAEGYSVSREKKESFPLTVTSAQKNPTAFYLCASRDSTYTPQPQHFGDGTRLSIL.

The rearrangement links TRBV20-1 to TRBJ1-3; no clear D. Germline CDR1 is DFQATT and CDR2 is SNEGSKA (reference sequence). V gave up 3 bases and J gave up 0 bases, with 18 bases separating them. CDR3 size: 17 residues. The CDR3 nucleotides are TGCAGTGCTAGTACAGACACTCGTATTTTCTCTGGAAACACCATATATTTT. Translation: CSASTDTRIFSGNTIYF.

V gene TRBV5-1 combines with J gene TRBJ1-1; D not certain. The V end lost 3 bases, the J end lost 3 bases, and 18 bases lay between the germline ends. The CDR3 extends over 16 amino acids. Germline-derived CDR1 and CDR2 are SGHRS and YFSETQ. The CDR3 region is CASSSPTRGRDTEAFF. CDR3 nucleotides: TGCGCCAGCAGCTCCCCGACGCGGGGAAGGGACACTGAAGCTTTCTTT.